A selection of T cell receptor beta chains follows, all from one sample in a study of STAT5B mutations in CD4+ large granular lymphocyte leukemia. Repertoires were generated with immunoSEQ multiplex PCR, while TCRdb's copy carries only in-frame clones and drops some. Of 23,000 or so clones listed, 74% were seen once; the top ten hold roughly a tenth. Sequences were obtained from CD4+ T cells from blood buffy coats. The receptors derive from a human donor in good health. The CDR3 runs from the conserved cysteine through the conserved F or W. A D gene is named only where the DNA matches it firmly. The size field is filled for only some rows; it gives once, few, many or a size class.

.	TRBJ2-7	TRBV30	TRBD2	14	CAWSRGLAGVEQYF	TGTGCCTGGAGCAGAGGACTAGCGGGAGTGGAGCAGTACTTC
.	TRBJ1-1	TRBV28	.	15	CASRASGGSYTEAFF	TGTGCCAGCAGGGCATCGGGTGGCTCCTACACTGAAGCTTTCTTT
once	TRBJ1-4	TRBV7-9	.	12	CASSFGGTQLFF	TGTGCCAGCAGCTTCGGGGGGACTCAACTGTTTTTT
once	TRBJ2-5	TRBV11-2	TRBD2	18	CASSLDQVGGRDQETQYF	TGTGCCAGCAGCTTAGATCAAGTGGGCGGGAGGGACCAAGAGACCCAGTACTTC
.	TRBJ1-3	TRBV18	.	14	CASSPASSGNTIYF	TGTGCCAGCTCCCCAGCAAGCTCTGGAAACACCATATATTTT
few	TRBJ1-5	TRBV6-1	.	15	CASSEGTDHRQPQHF	TGTGCCAGCAGTGAAGGGACAGATCACAGACAGCCCCAGCATTTT
.	TRBJ2-3	TRBV6-6	TRBD2	14	CASNERGGTDTQYF	TGTGCCAGCAATGAGCGGGGGGGAACAGATACGCAGTATTTT
.	TRBJ1-2	TRBV27	.	13	CASSPSFNYGYTF	TGTGCCAGCAGTCCCAGCTTTAACTATGGCTACACCTTC
.	TRBJ1-5	TRBV15	.	15	CATSRDRGRIQPQHF	TGTGCCACCAGCAGAGATCGGGGCAGAATACAGCCCCAGCATTTT
once	TRBJ1-3	TRBV6-1	.	12	CASGRSGNTIYF	TGTGCCAGCGGTCGTTCTGGAAACACCATATATTTT
few	TRBJ1-5	TRBV7-6	.	15	CASSLESGFNQPQHF	TGTGCCAGCAGCTTAGAATCGGGGTTCAATCAGCCCCAGCATTTT
.	TRBJ1-1	TRBV11-2	.	13	CASTLTQNTEAFF	TGTGCCAGCACCTTGACCCAGAACACTGAAGCTTTCTTT
.	TRBJ2-1	TRBV18	TRBD2	18	CASSPAGTSGSSYNEQFF	TGTGCCAGCTCACCAGCTGGGACTAGCGGGAGCTCCTACAATGAGCAGTTCTTC
.	TRBJ2-7	TRBV7-8	TRBD2	14	CASSLTSGRSEQYF	TGTGCCAGCAGCTTAACTAGCGGGAGGAGCGAGCAGTACTTC
.	TRBJ1-2	TRBV19	TRBD1	17	CASSHDLGQGTHYGYTF	TGTGCCAGTAGTCACGATCTGGGACAGGGGACCCACTATGGCTACACCTTC
few	TRBJ2-6	TRBV29-1	.	14	CSVLGAAGANVLTF	TGCAGCGTCCTGGGGGCGGCTGGGGCCAACGTCCTGACTTTC
.	TRBJ2-2	TRBV5-4	TRBD1	19	CASSPPPGTGVGNTGELFF	TGTGCCAGCAGCCCCCCGCCCGGGACAGGGGTGGGAAACACCGGGGAGCTGTTTTTT
.	TRBJ1-1	TRBV2	.	13	CASSAQGYTEAFF	TGTGCCAGCAGTGCCCAGGGGTACACTGAAGCTTTCTTT
.	TRBJ1-1	TRBV6-5	.	13	CASSYPGSTEAFF	TGTGCCAGCAGTTACCCTGGGAGCACTGAAGCTTTCTTT
.	TRBJ1-1	TRBV7-3	.	13	CASSSSKDTEAFF	TGTGCCAGCAGCTCCTCGAAGGACACTGAAGCTTTCTTT
.	TRBJ2-7	TRBV27	.	13	CASSPLGAAEQYF	TGTGCCAGCAGCCCTTTAGGGGCGGCTGAGCAGTACTTC
.	TRBJ1-4	TRBV7-2	TRBD1	15	CASSRYGTGNEKLFF	TGTGCCAGCAGCCGCTACGGGACAGGAAATGAAAAACTGTTTTTT
.	TRBJ2-3	TRBV2	.	16	CASSPNFPRMRDTQYF	TGTGCCAGCAGTCCCAACTTCCCCCGAATGAGGGATACGCAGTATTTT
few	TRBJ2-1	TRBV6-4	TRBD2	15	CASSDSTSGNNEQFF	TGTGCCAGCAGTGACTCGACTAGCGGGAACAATGAGCAGTTCTTC
.	TRBJ1-3	TRBV11-2	.	15	CASSPPREGGNTIYF	TGTGCCAGCAGCCCGCCCCGGGAGGGTGGAAACACCATATATTTT
.	TRBJ2-3	TRBV10-3	.	14	CAISGSGSTDTQYF	TGTGCCATCAGTGGCTCGGGTAGCACAGATACGCAGTATTTT
.	TRBJ1-1	TRBV4-3	TRBD1	14	CASSQRTGDTEAFF	TGCGCCAGCAGCCAACGGACAGGGGACACTGAAGCTTTCTTT
.	TRBJ1-4	TRBV6-5	.	15	CASSQYFATNEKLFF	TGTGCCAGCAGTCAATATTTCGCAACTAATGAAAAACTGTTTTTT
.	TRBJ2-5	TRBV7-8	.	17	CASSPNRVRNSQETQYF	TGTGCCAGCAGCCCAAACAGGGTGCGGAATAGCCAAGAGACCCAGTACTTC
once	TRBJ2-3	TRBV18	.	17	CASSPQRQVTSTDTQYF	TGTGCCAGCTCACCACAACGACAGGTGACTAGCACAGATACGCAGTATTTT
.	TRBJ2-7	TRBV19	.	15	CASSIQALGSWEQYF	TGTGCCAGTAGTATACAGGCACTAGGATCCTGGGAGCAGTACTTC
once	TRBJ2-1	TRBV7-3	.	14	CASSLGGSYNEQFF	TGTGCCAGCAGCTTAGGGGGGTCCTACAATGAGCAGTTCTTC
few	TRBJ1-6	TRBV4-3	.	14	CASSQEIWSSPLHF	TGCGCCAGCAGCCAAGAGATCTGGAGTTCACCCCTCCACTTT
.	TRBJ2-2	TRBV6-4	.	14	CASKGGSNTGELFF	TGTGCCAGCAAGGGGGGGTCGAACACCGGGGAGCTGTTTTTT
once	TRBJ2-7	TRBV18	.	16	CASSPGGWQASYEQYF	TGTGCCAGCTCACCGGGGGGATGGCAGGCCTCCTACGAGCAGTACTTC
.	TRBJ2-5	TRBV10-2	.	10	CASRAETQYF	TGCGCCAGCAGGGCGGAGACCCAGTACTTC
.	TRBJ2-7	TRBV7-2	TRBD1	15	CASSLTGTGGYEQYF	TGTGCCAGCAGCTTAACCGGGACAGGGGGGTACGAGCAGTACTTC
.	TRBJ2-5	TRBV9	.	16	CASSATSGTLQETQYF	TGTGCCAGCAGCGCGACCTCCGGGACCCTACAAGAGACCCAGTACTTC
.	TRBJ2-7	TRBV10-1	TRBD1	15	CASSEPGQGWGEQYF	TGCGCCAGCAGTGAGCCCGGACAGGGATGGGGCGAGCAGTACTTC